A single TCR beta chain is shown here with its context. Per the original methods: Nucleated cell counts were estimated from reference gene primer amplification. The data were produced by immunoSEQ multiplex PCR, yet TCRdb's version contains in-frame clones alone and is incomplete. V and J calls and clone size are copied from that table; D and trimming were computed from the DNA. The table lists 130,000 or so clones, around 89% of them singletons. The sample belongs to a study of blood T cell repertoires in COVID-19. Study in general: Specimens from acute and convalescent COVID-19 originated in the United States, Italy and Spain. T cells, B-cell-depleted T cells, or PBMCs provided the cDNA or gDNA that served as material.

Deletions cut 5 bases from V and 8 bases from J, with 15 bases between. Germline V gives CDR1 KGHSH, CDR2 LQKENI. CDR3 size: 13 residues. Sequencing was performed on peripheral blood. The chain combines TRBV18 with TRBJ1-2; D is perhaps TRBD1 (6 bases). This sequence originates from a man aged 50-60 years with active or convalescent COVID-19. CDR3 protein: CASSSEQGGGYTF. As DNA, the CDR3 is TGTGCCAGCTCATCAGAACAGGGTGGCGGCTACACCTTC.